This entry is about one TCR beta chain. The V and J ends lost 1 base and 3 bases respectively, with 19 bases between them. This CDR3 spans 18 amino acids. The V gene's germline CDR1 is SGHRS and CDR2 YFSETQ. In the authors' workflow: Nucleated cell number was recorded as an estimate derived from reference gene primer amplification. Sequencing used immunoSEQ multiplex PCR; TCRdb keeps in-frame clones, though not all of them. For V, J and clone size, that table is used; D and trimming come from the DNA. Of around 310,000 clones listed, roughly 90% are singletons. The entry originates in a study of blood T cell repertoires in COVID-19. Whole-study context: Acute-phase and convalescent COVID-19 samples originated in the United States, Italy and Spain. PBMCs, B-cell-depleted T cells, or T cells were the source of the cDNA or gDNA that made up the material.

Sequencing was done on a sample of peripheral blood. The TCR originated in a woman aged 40 to 50 with COVID-19, enrolled during active disease. V is TRBV5-1 and J is TRBJ2-2; D perhaps matches TRBD2 (6 bases). The chain's CDR3 is CASSLLEGRFGDTGELFF. CDR3 bases: TGCGCCAGCAGCTTGTTGGAGGGTAGGTTCGGTGACACCGGGGAGCTGTTTTTT.